The 11 T cell receptor beta chains listed next were all sequenced from one sample in a study of T cells in localized non-small cell lung cancer. The method was immunoSEQ multiplex PCR; TCRdb's version includes in-frame clones alone and lacks a portion of them. The sample carries around 83,000 clones, around 81% recorded once. The specimen comprised PBMCs, sampled before any cancer treatment. The receptor source for this set is a man aged 40 to 70 with stage II squamous cell lung carcinoma.

This chain links TRBV5-1 with TRBJ1-1; 12 bases map to TRBD1. After removal of 4 bases from V and 2 bases from J, the junction contained 6 bases not matched to a gene. Germline values: CDR1 SGHRS, CDR2 YFSETQ. The CDR3 runs 16 residues. For the CDR3, the DNA is TGCGCCAGCAGCGTCCAGGGACAGGGGGCTAACACTGAAGCTTTCTTT. This translates into CASSVQGQGANTEAFF.

Here the CDR3 reads CAISAGVQGYNEQFF. In DNA form, the CDR3 reads TGTGCCATCAGTGCGGGCGTCCAGGGTTACAATGAGCAGTTCTTC. The genes are TRBV10-3 and TRBJ2-1; tentatively, D is TRBD1 (5 bases). Germline V lookup: CDR1 ENHRY, CDR2 SYGVKD. This CDR3 has 15 amino acids. V lost 4 bases to trimming and J lost 4 bases, with 14 bases between them.

V gene TRBV5-1 combines with J gene TRBJ2-3; D is perhaps TRBD1 or TRBD2 (5 bases each). CDR3 length: 15 amino acids. Germline CDR1 and CDR2: SGHRS and YFSETQ. Trimming stripped 0 bases from V and 2 bases from J, with 10 bases between. The CDR3 region is CASSLVPGTTDTQYF. CDR3 bases: TGCGCCAGCAGCTTGGTTCCGGGGACCACAGATACGCAGTATTTT.

The genes are TRBV6-5 and TRBJ2-7; perhaps TRBD2 as D (5 bases). The germline V gene has CDR1 MNHEY and CDR2 SVGAGI. The CDR3 consists of 13 residues. Trimming took off 2 bases at V and 6 bases at J, with 11 bases between the two ends. This CDR3 is CASSYELGSEQYF. CDR3 nucleotides: TGTGCCAGCAGTTACGAACTAGGCAGCGAGCAGTACTTC.

The J gene is TRBJ2-7, the V gene TRBV6-6, with 9 bases lining up with TRBD2. CDR3 length: 14 amino acids. The V gene's germline CDR1 is MNHNY and CDR2 SVGAGI (reference sequence). The V segment lost 4 bases and the J segment 3 bases; nucleotides outside the gene matches: 4. CDR3 coding DNA: TGTGCCAGCAGTTTTAGCGGGAGCAACTACGAGCAGTACTTC. Amino acids: CASSFSGSNYEQYF.

The sample holds one count of this clone. The chain couples TRBV9 to TRBJ2-2; 7 bases are shared with TRBD2. The trim removed 2 bases at V and 2 bases at J, leaving 3 bases unmatched. Per germline, CDR1 SGDLS and CDR2 YYNGEE. The CDR3 spans 15 residues. Here the CDR3 reads CASSVRGDNTGELFF. CDR3 in DNA: TGTGCCAGCAGCGTTCGGGGGGACAACACCGGGGAGCTGTTTTTT. Full variable domain (outside the CDR3, taken from reference TRBV9 and TRBJ2-2): DSGVTQTPKHLITATGQRVTLRCSPRSGDLSVYWYQQSLDQGLQFLIQYYNGEERAKGNILERFSAQQFPDLHSELNLSSLELGDSALYFCASSVRGDNTGELFFGEGSRLTVL.

V usage is TRBV19 and J usage is TRBJ2-4; 9 bases fit TRBD1. Germline-derived CDR1 and CDR2 are LNHDA and SQIVND (reference sequence). V lost 5 bases to trimming and J lost 7 bases; unmatched junction nucleotides: 6. CDR3 length: 14 amino acids. CDR3 sequence (DNA): TGTGCCAGTAGTTCTTTGGACAGGGGCAACATTCAGTACTTC. Its protein is CASSSLDRGNIQYF. Full variable domain (missing parts from reference TRBV19 and TRBJ2-4): DGGITQSPKYLFRKEGQNVTLSCEQNLNHDAMYWYRQDPGQGLRLIYYSQIVNDFQKGDIAEGYSVSREKKESFPLTVTSAQKNPTAFYLCASSSLDRGNIQYFGAGTRLSVL.

The chain uses TRBV14 and TRBJ2-3, with unresolved D. V was shortened by 7 bases and J by 1 base, with 12 bases between the two germline ends. This CDR3 is 14 amino acids long. Germline assignment: CDR1 SGHDN and CDR2 FVKESK. This chain's CDR3 is CASTTGGGTDTQYF. CDR3 bases: TGTGCCAGCACTACGGGTGGCGGCACAGATACGCAGTATTTT.

The chain links TRBV18 to TRBJ2-7; D remains ambiguous. V was cut by 2 bases and J by 4 bases, with 9 bases left in between. Per the germline V gene, CDR1 is KGHSH and CDR2 is LQKENI. This CDR3 has 13 residues. The CDR3 DNA follows: TGTGCCAGCTCACCAAGTGCAGCTTACGAGCAGTACTTC. It translates to CASSPSAAYEQYF.

This chain uses TRBV5-1 with TRBJ2-7, with a weak D call TRBD1 (5 bases). Germline CDR1 is SGHRS and CDR2 is YFSETQ. V was shortened by 0 bases and J by 0 bases, with 10 bases between the two germline ends. This CDR3 spans 15 amino acids. The DNA for the CDR3 is TGCGCCAGCAGCTTGGCGGCAGGGCCCTCCTACGAGCAGTACTTC. Its protein is CASSLAAGPSYEQYF. The variable domain in full, completed from reference TRBV5-1 and TRBJ2-7, reads KAGVTQTPRYLIKTRGQQVTLSCSPISGHRSVSWYQQTPGQGLQFLFEYFSETQRNKGNFPGRFSGRQFSNSRSEMNVSTLELGDSALYLCASSLAAGPSYEQYFGPGTRLTVT.

The chain links TRBV29-1 to TRBJ2-2; D ambiguous. The CDR3 is made up of 13 amino acids. V dropped 4 bases and J dropped 4 bases, with 10 bases sitting between them. The germline V gene has CDR1 SQVTM and CDR2 ANQGSEA. As DNA, the CDR3 is TGCAGCGTTGGGGGATATAGCACCGGGGAGCTGTTTTTT. This sequence encodes CSVGGYSTGELFF.